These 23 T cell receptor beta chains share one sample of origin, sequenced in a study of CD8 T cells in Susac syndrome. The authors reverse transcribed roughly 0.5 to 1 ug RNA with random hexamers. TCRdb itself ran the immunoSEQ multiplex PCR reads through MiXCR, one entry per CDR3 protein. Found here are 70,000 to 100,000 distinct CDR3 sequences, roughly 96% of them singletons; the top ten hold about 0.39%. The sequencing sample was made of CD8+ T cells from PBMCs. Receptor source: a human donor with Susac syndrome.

The CDR3 DNA sequence: TGCAGTGCTGCAGACAGGAGGAGCTCCTACGAGCAGTACTTC. It codes for CSAADRRSSYEQYF. This chain connects TRBV20-1 to TRBJ2-7, with D perhaps matching TRBD1 (6 bases). Trimming removed 5 bases from V and 0 bases from J, with 14 bases in between. The CDR3 is 14 amino acids. Germline CDR1 and CDR2: DFQATT and SNEGSKA (reference sequence).

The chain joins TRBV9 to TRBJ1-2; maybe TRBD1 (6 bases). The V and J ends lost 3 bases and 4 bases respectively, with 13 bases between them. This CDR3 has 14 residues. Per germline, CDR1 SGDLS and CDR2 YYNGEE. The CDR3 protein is CASSEGDGRYGYTF. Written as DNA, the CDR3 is TGTGCCAGCAGCGAGGGGGACGGTCGCTATGGCTACACCTTC.

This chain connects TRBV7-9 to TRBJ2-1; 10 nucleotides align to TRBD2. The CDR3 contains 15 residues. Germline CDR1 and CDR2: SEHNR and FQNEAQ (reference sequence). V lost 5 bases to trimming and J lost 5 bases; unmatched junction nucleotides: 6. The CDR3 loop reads CASSMRTSGNNEQFF. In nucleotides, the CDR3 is TGTGCCAGCAGCATGAGGACTAGCGGAAACAATGAGCAGTTCTTC.

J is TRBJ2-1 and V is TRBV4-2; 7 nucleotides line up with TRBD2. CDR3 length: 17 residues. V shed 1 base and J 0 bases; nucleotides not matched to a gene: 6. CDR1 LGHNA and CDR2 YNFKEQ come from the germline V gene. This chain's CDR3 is CASSQATSESSYNEQFF. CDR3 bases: TGTGCCAGCAGCCAAGCAACTAGCGAGAGCTCCTACAATGAGCAGTTCTTC.

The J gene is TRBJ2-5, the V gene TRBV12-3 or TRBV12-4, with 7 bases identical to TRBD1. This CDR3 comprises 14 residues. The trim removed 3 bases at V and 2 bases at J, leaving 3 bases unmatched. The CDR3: CASSLQGQQETQYF. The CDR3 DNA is TGTGCCAGCAGTTTGCAGGGACAGCAAGAGACCCAGTACTTC.

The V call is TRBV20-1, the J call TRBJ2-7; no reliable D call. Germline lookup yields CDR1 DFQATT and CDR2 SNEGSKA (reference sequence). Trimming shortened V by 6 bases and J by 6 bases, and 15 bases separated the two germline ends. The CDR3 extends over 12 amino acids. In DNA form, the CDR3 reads TGCAGTGCCATCTACCACGGATCCGAGCAGTACGTC. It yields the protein CSAIYHGSEQYV.

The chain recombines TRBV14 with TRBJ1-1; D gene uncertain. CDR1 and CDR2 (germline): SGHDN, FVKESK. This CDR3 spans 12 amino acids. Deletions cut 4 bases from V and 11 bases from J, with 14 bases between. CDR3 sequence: CASSLGGPGAFF. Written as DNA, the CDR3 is TGTGCCAGCAGCCTAGGAGGGCCGGGGGCTTTCTTT.

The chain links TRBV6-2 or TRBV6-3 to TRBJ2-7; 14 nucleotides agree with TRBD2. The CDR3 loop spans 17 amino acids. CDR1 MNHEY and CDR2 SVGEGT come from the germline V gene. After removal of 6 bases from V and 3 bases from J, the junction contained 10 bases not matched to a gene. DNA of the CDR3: TGTGCCAGCAGACCCGGACTAGCGGGGGGCTCGTTCTACGAGCAGTACGTC. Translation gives CASRPGLAGGSFYEQYV.

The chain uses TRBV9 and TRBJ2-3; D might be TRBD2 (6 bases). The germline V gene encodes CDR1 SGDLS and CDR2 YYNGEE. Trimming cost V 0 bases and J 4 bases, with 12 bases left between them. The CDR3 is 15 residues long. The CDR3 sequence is CASSVETSRADTQYF. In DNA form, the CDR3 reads TGTGCCAGCAGCGTAGAAACTAGCAGGGCAGATACGCAGTATTTT.

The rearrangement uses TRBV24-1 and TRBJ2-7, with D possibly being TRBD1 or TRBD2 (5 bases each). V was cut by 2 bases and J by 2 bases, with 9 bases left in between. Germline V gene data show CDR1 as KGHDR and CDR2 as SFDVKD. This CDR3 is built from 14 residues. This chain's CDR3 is CATSDSGATYEQYF. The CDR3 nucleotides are TGTGCCACCAGTGATTCCGGGGCGACCTACGAGCAGTACTTC.

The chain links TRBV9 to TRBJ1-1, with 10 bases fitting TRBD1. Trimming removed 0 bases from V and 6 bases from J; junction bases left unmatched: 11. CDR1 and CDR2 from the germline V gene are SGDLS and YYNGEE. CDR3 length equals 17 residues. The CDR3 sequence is CASSVGRTGGEPSEAFF. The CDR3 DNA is TGTGCCAGCAGCGTAGGAAGGACAGGGGGTGAACCGTCTGAAGCTTTCTTT.

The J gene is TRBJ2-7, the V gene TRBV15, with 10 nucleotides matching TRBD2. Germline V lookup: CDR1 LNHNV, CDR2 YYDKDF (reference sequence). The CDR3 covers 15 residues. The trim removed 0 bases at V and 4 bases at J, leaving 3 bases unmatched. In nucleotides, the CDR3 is TGTGCCACCAGCAGAGATCCAGCGGGGGGGTACGAGCAGTACGTC. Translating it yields CATSRDPAGGYEQYV.

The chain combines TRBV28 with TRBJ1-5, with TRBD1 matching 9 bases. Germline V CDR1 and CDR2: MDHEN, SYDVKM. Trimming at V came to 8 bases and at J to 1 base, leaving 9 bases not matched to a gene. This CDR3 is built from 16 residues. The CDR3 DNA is TGTGCCAGCGTGAGGACAGGGGTTCTCAGCAATCAGCCCCAGCATTTT. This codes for CASVRTGVLSNQPQHF. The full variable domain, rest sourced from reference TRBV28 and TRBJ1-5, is DVKVTQSSRYLVKRTGEKVFLECVQDMDHENMFWYRQDPGLGLRLIYFSYDVKMKEKGDIPEGYSVSREKKERFSLILESASTNQTSMYLCASVRTGVLSNQPQHFGDGTRLSIL.

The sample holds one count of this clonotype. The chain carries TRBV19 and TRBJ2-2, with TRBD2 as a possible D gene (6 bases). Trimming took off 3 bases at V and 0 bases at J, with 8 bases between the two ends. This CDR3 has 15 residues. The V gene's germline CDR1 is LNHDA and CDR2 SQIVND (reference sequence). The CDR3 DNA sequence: TGTGCCAGTAGTATGTCGGGGGCGAACACCGGGGAGCTGTTTTTT. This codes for CASSMSGANTGELFF. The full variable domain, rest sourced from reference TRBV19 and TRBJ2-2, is DGGITQSPKYLFRKEGQNVTLSCEQNLNHDAMYWYRQDPGQGLRLIYYSQIVNDFQKGDIAEGYSVSREKKESFPLTVTSAQKNPTAFYLCASSMSGANTGELFFGEGSRLTVL.

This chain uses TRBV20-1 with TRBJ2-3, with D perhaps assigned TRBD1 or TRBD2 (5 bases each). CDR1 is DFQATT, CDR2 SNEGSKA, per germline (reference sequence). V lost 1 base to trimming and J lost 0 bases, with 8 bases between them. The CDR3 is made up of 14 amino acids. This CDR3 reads CSARGRDSTDTQYF. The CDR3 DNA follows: TGCAGTGCTAGAGGCCGGGACAGCACAGATACGCAGTATTTT.

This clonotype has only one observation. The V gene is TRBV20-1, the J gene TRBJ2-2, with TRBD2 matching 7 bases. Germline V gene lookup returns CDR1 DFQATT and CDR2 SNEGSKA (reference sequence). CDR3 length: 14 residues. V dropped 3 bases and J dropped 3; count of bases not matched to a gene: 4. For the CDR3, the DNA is TGCAGTGCTAGGGGGGGGAGTCACACCGGGGAGCTGTTTTTT. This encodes CSARGGSHTGELFF.

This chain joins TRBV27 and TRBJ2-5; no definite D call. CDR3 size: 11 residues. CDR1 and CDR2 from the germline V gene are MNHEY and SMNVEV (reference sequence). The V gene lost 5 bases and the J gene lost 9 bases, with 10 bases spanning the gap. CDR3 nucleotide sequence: TGTGCCAGCAGTGGACCCCCCGCCCAGTACTTC. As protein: CASSGPPAQYF.

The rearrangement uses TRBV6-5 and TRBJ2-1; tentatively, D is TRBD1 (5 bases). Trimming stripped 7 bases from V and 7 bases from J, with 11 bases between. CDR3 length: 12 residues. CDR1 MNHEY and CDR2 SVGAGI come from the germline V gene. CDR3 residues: CASTNTGNEQFF. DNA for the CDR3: TGTGCCAGCACCAACACAGGAAATGAGCAGTTCTTC.

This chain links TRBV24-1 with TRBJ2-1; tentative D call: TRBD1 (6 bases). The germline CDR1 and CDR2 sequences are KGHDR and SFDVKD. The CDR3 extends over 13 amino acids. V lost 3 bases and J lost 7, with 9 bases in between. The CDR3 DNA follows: TGTGCCACCAGTGATGATGACAGGAATGAGCAGTTCTTC. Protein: CATSDDDRNEQFF.

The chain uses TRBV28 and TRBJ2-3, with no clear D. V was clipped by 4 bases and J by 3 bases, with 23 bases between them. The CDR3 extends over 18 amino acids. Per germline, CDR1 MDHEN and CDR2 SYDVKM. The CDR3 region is CASSSVGLSPGSTDTQYF. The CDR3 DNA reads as TGTGCCAGCAGTTCGGTAGGCTTGTCGCCCGGTAGTACAGATACGCAGTATTTT.

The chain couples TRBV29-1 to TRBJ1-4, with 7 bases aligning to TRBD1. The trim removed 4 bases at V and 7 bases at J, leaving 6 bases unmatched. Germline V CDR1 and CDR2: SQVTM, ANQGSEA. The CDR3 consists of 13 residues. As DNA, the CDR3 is TGCAGCGTTGTCGGGACAGCCACTGAAAAACTGTTTTTT. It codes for CSVVGTATEKLFF. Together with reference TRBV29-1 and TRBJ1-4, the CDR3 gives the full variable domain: SAVISQKPSRDICQRGTSLTIQCQVDSQVTMMFWYRQQPGQSLTLIATANQGSEATYESGFVIDKFPISRPNLTFSTLTVSNMSPEDSSIYLCSVVGTATEKLFFGSGTQLSVL.

The CDR3 region is CASSMDWTGPEETQYF. DNA of the CDR3: TGTGCCAGTAGTATGGACTGGACAGGGCCCGAAGAGACCCAGTACTTC. J is TRBJ2-5 and V is TRBV19; TRBD1 matches at 8 bases. After removal of 3 bases from V and 3 bases from J, the junction contained 9 bases not matched to a gene. The CDR3 is 16 amino acids. Germline values: CDR1 LNHDA, CDR2 SQIVND (reference sequence).

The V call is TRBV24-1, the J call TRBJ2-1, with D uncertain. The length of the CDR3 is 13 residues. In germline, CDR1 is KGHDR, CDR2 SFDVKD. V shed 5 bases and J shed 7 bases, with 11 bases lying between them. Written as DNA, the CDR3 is TGTGCCACCAGTGGATTTGGGCGAAATGAGCAGTTCTTC. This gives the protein CATSGFGRNEQFF.